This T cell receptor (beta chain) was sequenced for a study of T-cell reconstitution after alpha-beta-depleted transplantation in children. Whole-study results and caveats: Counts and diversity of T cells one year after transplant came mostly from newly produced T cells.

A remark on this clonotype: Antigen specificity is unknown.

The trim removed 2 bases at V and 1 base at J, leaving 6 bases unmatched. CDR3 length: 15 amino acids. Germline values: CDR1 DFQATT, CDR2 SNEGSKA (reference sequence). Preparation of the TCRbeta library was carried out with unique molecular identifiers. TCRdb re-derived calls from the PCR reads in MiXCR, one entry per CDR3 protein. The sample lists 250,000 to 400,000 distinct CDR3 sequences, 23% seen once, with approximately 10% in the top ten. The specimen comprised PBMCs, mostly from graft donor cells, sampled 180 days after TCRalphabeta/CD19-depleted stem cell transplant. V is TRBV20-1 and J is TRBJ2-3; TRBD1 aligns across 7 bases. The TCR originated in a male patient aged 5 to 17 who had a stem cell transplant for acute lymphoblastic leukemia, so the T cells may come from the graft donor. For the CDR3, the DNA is TGCAGTGCTAGAAAGGGGGCGCTGGGCACAGATACGCAGTATTTT. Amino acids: CSARKGALGTDTQYF.